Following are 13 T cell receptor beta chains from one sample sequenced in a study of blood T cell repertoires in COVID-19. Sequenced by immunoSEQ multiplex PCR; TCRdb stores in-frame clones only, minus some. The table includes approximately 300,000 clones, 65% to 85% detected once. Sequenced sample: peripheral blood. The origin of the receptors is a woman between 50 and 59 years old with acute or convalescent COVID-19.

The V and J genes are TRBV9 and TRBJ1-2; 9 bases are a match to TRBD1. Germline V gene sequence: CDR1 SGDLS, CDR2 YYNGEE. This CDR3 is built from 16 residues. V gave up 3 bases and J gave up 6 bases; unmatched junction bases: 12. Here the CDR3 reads CASSAIAGQGLNGYTF. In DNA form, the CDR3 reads TGTGCCAGCAGCGCCATTGCGGGACAGGGATTGAATGGCTACACCTTC. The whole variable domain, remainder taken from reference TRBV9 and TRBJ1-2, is DSGVTQTPKHLITATGQRVTLRCSPRSGDLSVYWYQQSLDQGLQFLIQYYNGEERAKGNILERFSAQQFPDLHSELNLSSLELGDSALYFCASSAIAGQGLNGYTFGSGTRLTVV.

The CDR3: CASSRTADQPQHF. CDR3 nucleotide sequence: TGTGCCAGCTCTCGGACAGCCGATCAGCCCCAGCATTTT. The V call is TRBV18, the J call TRBJ1-5; a weak D match, TRBD1 (6 bases). The ends were cut back, 6 bases at V and 5 bases at J, with 11 bases in the middle. The CDR3 sequence is 13 residues long. Germline V gene sequence: CDR1 KGHSH, CDR2 LQKENI. Using reference TRBV18 and TRBJ1-5 for the parts outside the CDR3, the full variable domain is NAGVMQNPRHLVRRRGQEARLRCSPMKGHSHVYWYRQLPEEGLKFMVYLQKENIIDESGMPKERFSAEFPKEGPSILRIQQVVRGDSAAYFCASSRTADQPQHFGDGTRLSIL.

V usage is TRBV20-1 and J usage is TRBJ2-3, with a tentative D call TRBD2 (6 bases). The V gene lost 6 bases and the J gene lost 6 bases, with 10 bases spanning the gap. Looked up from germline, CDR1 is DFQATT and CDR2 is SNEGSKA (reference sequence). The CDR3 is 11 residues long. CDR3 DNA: TGCAGTGCCAAACTAGCCGATACGCAGTATTTT. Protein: CSAKLADTQYF.

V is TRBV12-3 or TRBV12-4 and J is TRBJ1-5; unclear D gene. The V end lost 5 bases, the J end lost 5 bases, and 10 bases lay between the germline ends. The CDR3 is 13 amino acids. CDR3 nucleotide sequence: TGTGCCAGCAGTCCTCACCTATATCAGCCCCAGCATTTT. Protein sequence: CASSPHLYQPQHF.

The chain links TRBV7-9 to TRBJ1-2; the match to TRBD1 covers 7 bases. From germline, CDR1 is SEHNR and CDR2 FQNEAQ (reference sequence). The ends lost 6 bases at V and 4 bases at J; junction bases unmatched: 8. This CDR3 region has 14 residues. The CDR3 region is CASRAGTVLYGYTF. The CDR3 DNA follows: TGTGCCAGCAGAGCCGGGACAGTTCTCTATGGCTACACCTTC.

Here the CDR3 DNA reads TGTGCCAGCAGCCGAAATACAGGGGGTGAGCAGTACTTC. Its protein is CASSRNTGGEQYF. The V and J genes are TRBV7-9 and TRBJ2-7, with 8 bases matching TRBD1. Germline CDR1 reads SEHNR; CDR2 reads FQNEAQ (reference sequence). CDR3 size: 13 residues. V lost 5 bases and J lost 7; bases outside the gene matches: 7. The variable domain in full, with the rest retrieved from reference TRBV7-9 and TRBJ2-7, is DTGVSQNPRHKITKRGQNVTFRCDPISEHNRLYWYRQTLGQGPEFLTYFQNEAQLEKSRLLSDRFSAERPKGSFSTLEIQRTEQGDSAMYLCASSRNTGGEQYFGPGTRLTVT.

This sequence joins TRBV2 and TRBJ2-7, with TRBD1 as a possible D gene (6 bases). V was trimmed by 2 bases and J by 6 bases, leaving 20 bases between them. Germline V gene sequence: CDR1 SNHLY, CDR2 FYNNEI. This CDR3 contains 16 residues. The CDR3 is CASSERVGAGPREQYV. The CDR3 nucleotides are TGTGCCAGCAGTGAAAGGGTGGGGGCCGGGCCTCGCGAGCAGTACGTC.

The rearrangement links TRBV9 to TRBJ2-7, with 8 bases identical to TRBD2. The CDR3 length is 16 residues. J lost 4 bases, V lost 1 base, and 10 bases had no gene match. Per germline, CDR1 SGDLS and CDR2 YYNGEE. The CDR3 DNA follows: TGTGCCAGCAGCGTAAGCCCGGGAGGGCCTGGGTACGAGCAGTACTTC. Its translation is CASSVSPGGPGYEQYF.

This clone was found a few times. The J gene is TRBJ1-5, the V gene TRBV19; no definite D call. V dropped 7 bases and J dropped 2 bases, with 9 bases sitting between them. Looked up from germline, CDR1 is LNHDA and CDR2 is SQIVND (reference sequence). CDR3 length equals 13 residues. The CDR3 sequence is CASKRKGNQPQHF. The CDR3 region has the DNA TGTGCCAGTAAGAGGAAAGGCAATCAGCCCCAGCATTTT.

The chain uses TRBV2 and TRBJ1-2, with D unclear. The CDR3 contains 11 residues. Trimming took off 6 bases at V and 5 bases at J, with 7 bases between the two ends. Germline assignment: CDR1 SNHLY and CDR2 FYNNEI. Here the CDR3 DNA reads TGTGCCAGCAGGAAGGAGTATGGCTACACCTTC. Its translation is CASRKEYGYTF.

The CDR3 sequence is CASIKGGQTNTEAFF. In DNA form, the CDR3 reads TGTGCCAGCATAAAAGGGGGACAGACCAACACTGAAGCTTTCTTT. V is TRBV27 and J is TRBJ1-1; 7 bases are shared with TRBD1. Germline CDR1 reads MNHEY; CDR2 reads SMNVEV (reference sequence). Trimming removed 7 bases from V and 2 bases from J; junction bases left unmatched: 10. The CDR3 sequence is 15 residues long.

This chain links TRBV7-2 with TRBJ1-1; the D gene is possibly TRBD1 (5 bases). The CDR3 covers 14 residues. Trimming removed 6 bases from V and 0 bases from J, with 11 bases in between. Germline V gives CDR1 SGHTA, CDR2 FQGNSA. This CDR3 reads CASSKTVMNTEAFF. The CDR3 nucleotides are TGTGCCAGCAGTAAGACAGTAATGAACACTGAAGCTTTCTTT.

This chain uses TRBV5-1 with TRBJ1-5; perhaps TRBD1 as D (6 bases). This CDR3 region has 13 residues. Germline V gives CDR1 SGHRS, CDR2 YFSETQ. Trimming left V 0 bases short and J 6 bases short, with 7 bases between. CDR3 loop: CASSLEGGQPQHF. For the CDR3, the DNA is TGCGCCAGCAGCTTGGAAGGGGGTCAGCCCCAGCATTTT.